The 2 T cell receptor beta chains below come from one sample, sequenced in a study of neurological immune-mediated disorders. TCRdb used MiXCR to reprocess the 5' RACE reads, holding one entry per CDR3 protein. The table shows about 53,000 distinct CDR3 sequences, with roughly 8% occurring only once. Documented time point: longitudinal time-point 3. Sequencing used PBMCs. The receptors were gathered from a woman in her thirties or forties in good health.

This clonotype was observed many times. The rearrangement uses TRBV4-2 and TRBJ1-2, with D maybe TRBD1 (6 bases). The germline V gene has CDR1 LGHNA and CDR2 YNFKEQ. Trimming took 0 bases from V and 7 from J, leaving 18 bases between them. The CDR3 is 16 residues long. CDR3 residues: CASSQDRSHRVSGYTF. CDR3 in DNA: TGTGCCAGCAGCCAAGATCGCTCTCACAGGGTGAGTGGCTACACCTTC.

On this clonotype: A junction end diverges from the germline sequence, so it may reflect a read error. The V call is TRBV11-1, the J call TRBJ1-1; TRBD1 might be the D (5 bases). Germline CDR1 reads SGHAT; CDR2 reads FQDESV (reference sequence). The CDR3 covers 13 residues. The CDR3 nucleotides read TGTGGCAGCAGCCTGGGGCTGAACACTGAAGCTTTCTTT. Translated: CGSSLGLNTEAFF.